There are a few counts of the clone carrying this TCR beta chain. It was with unique molecular identifiers that the TCRbeta library was prepared. From the PCR reads, TCRdb called clonotypes with MiXCR, one entry per CDR3 protein. The profile shows fewer than 700,000 distinct CDR3 sequences, under 15% of them singletons. This sample stems from a study of T-cell reconstitution after alpha-beta-depleted transplantation in children. CDR1 and CDR2 (germline): SGHRS, YFSETQ. The CDR3 runs 16 residues. The germline V and J ends were trimmed by 0 bases and 7 bases, with 14 bases remaining between them. V is TRBV5-1 and J is TRBJ1-6; the D gene is possibly TRBD1 (5 bases). The clonotype comes from a male patient between 10 and 17 years old who had a stem cell transplant for acute myeloid leukemia, so the T cells may come from the graft donor. The specimen was PBMCs, mostly from graft donor cells, collected 360 days after TCRalphabeta/CD19-depleted stem cell transplant. Written as DNA, the CDR3 is TGCGCCAGCAGCTTGGCCCAGGGACTACGCAATTCACCCCTCCACTTT. As protein: CASSLAQGLRNSPLHF.